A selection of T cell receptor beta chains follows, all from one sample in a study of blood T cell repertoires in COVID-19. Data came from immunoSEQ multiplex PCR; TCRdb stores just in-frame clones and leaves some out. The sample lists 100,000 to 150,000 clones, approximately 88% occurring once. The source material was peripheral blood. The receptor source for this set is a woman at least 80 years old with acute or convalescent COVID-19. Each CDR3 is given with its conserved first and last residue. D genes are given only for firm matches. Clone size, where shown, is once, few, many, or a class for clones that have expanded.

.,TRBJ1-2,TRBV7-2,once,CASSRGGQSTNYGYTF,TGTGCCAGCAGCCGGGGGGGGCAGTCCACTAACTATGGCTACACCTTC
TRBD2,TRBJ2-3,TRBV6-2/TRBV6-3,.,CASSYGRLAGRTDTQYF,TGTGCCAGCAGTTACGGCAGGCTAGCGGGGCGCACAGATACGCAGTATTTT
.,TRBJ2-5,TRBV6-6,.,CASSYWRAQETQYF,TGTGCCAGCAGTTACTGGCGGGCACAAGAGACCCAGTACTTC
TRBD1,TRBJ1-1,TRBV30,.,CAWTRRDSLNTEAFF,TGTGCCTGGACTCGCCGGGACAGCCTGAACACTGAAGCTTTCTTT
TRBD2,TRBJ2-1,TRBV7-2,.,CASSVSGTHGNEQFF,TGTGCCAGCAGCGTTAGCGGGACCCATGGCAATGAGCAGTTCTTC
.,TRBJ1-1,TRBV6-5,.,CASSTTTGLNTEAFF,TGTGCCAGCAGTACTACGACAGGATTGAACACTGAAGCTTTCTTT
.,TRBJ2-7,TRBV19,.,CASSPGDYEQYF,TGTGCCAGTAGTCCTGGAGACTACGAGCAGTACTTC
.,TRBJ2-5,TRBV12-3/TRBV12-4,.,CASSYGGRETQYF,TGTGCCAGCAGTTACGGGGGTAGGGAGACCCAGTACTTC
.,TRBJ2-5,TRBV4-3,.,CASSQDLAGVQETQYF,TGCGCCAGCAGCCAAGATCTGGCAGGGGTCCAAGAGACCCAGTACTTC
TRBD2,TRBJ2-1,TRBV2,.,CASRGLAGALGSNEQFF,TGTGCCAGCAGGGGGCTAGCGGGAGCGCTTGGAAGCAATGAGCAGTTCTTC
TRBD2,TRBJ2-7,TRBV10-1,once,CASSAQGLAVYEQYF,TGCGCCAGCAGTGCCCAGGGACTAGCGGTTTACGAGCAGTACTTC
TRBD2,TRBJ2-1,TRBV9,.,CASIPTGGAPYNEQFF,TGTGCCAGCATCCCCACCGGGGGGGCTCCCTACAATGAGCAGTTCTTC
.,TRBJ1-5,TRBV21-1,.,CASSKCRGLFNQPQHF,TGTGCCAGCAGCAAATGCAGGGGGCTCTTCAATCAGCCCCAGCATTTT
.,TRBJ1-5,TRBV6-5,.,CASSSGTQSNQPQHF,TGTGCCAGCAGTTCCGGGACACAAAGCAATCAGCCCCAGCATTTT
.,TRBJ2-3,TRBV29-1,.,CSVEVGGTYTDTQYF,TGCAGCGTTGAAGTGGGGGGAACATACACAGATACGCAGTATTTT
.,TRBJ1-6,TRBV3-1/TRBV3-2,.,CASRRHNSPLHF,TGTGCCAGCAGGCGCCATAATTCACCCCTCCACTTT
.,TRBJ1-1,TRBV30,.,CAWTYRENTEAFF,TGTGCCTGGACCTACAGGGAGAACACTGAAGCTTTCTTT
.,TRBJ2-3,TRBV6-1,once,CASSEFGGGVTDTQYF,TGTGCCAGCAGTGAATTTGGAGGGGGGGTGACAGATACGCAGTATTTT
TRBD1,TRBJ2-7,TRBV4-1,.,CASSQEIQGANGEQYF,TGCGCCAGCAGCCAAGAAATACAGGGGGCAAATGGCGAGCAGTACTTC
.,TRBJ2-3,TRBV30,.,CAWRPTGVGPTYF,TGTGCCTGGAGACCCACGGGGGTAGGCCCTACGTATTTT
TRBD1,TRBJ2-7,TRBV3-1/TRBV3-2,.,CASSHRDRDYEQYF,TGTGCCAGCAGCCACCGGGACAGGGACTACGAGCAGTACTTC
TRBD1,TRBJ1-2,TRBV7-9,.,CASSLDRAGYTF,TGTGCCAGCAGCCTCGACAGGGCTGGCTACACCTTC
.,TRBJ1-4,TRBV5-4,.,CASSSRLGGNEKLFF,TGTGCCAGCAGCTCGCGGTTAGGGGGTAATGAAAAACTGTTTTTT